This entry features one TCR beta chain sequence. This entry comes from a study of T cells after yellow fever vaccination. Conversion of TCR transcripts into cDNA relied on 5'RACE template switching, which added a universal primer site and UMIs. Each CDR3 protein is one row after TCRdb ran MiXCR on the 5' RACE reads. The sample yields around 350,000 distinct CDR3 sequences, roughly 10% seen once. The TCR was taken from a man aged 18 to 30 who received the YFV17D yellow fever vaccine. Sequencing used PBMCs, obtained on the day of the first yellow fever vaccination.

In DNA, the CDR3 is TGTGCCAGCAATATAAGGACAGGGAGAGGCGGCGAGACCCAGTACTTC. This codes for CASNIRTGRGGETQYF. The V and J genes are TRBV28 and TRBJ2-5, with 8 bases identical to TRBD1. Germline V gene sequence: CDR1 MDHEN, CDR2 SYDVKM. Trimming at V came to 7 bases and at J to 5 bases, leaving 15 bases not matched to a gene. The CDR3 extends over 16 amino acids.